This T cell receptor beta chain appears in the sequencing data of a study of T cell responses to AZD1222 COVID-19 vaccine (dated by TCRdb to the early 2020s). Regarding the research as a whole: TCR sequencing was performed for fewer than 250 trial participants, of whom 200 to 210 were given two doses of AZD1222 and around 25 were given two doses of MenACWY control vaccine. Trial participants were enrolled into age subgroups of 18-55, 56-69 and 70-plus years, which contained around 150, 29 and 61 TCR-sequenced participants, respectively.

According to the study, the label for this sample's time point signals: about 28 days (+/-7) after the second vaccine dose. Because spike-specific TCR depth and breadth did not differ between the two schedules, AZD1222 recipients who got a second dose at roughly 4 weeks were pooled with those who got a second dose at roughly 12 weeks. Vaccinee samples were obtained from the UK trials COV001 and COV002, which included a single-blind randomized controlled phase 2/3 trial of AZD1222 (ChAdOx1 nCoV-19) in healthy adults. For TCRbeta chain sequencing, PBMC samples from trial participants were taken at day 0 and at day 28 after the second dose. There are 16 amino acids in the CDR3, from cysteine to phenylalanine inclusive. Only CDR3 DNA remains: 48 bases, in frame from the first base. For CDR1 and CDR2, the germline V gene (reference sequence) lists PRHDT and FYEKMQ. V ends up 2 bases short and J 6 bases short, with an unmatched junction base count of 8.

In the case of this clone: Its antigen remains undetermined. Base qualities are not provided; no much larger clone lies one nucleotide away.

Broad study findings and their caveats: Epitopes outside the regions mutated in the B.1.351 and B.1.1.7 variants were reportedly recognized by nearly half of the unique spike-specific TCRs. Spike-specific TCR breadth and depth rose significantly after two AZD1222 doses compared with day 0 and with MenACWY recipients. In the small 56-69-year group, the increase in depth fell short of significance, most likely because of low power. Most participants were white British and females outnumbered males, and the authors suggested that clonal diversity may have been underestimated. CD4 TCRs associated with the vaccine covered the entire spike protein, and the dominant responses were in regions 160-218 and 743-854. Only six AZD1222 recipients were SARS-CoV-2 seropositive at baseline, limiting conclusions about previously exposed vaccinees. Because no day 14 peak-response samples were available, the repertoires could be characterized only after the peak T cell response.

The CDR3 regions of human TCRbeta chains were analyzed by immunosequencing. In the authors' own workflow: TCRs in the repertoires were matched against a reference library of SARS-CoV-2-specific TCRs that had been generated with the MIRA antigen-specificity platform. Breadth meant the fraction of unique TCRs that were SARS-CoV-2-associated, whereas depth meant the fraction of total T cells that were SARS-CoV-2-associated. Using the MIRA data, each spike-specific TCR was assigned both to the spike region to which the TCR was reactive and to a CD4 or CD8 class. Log10-transformed breadth and depth values were compared by one-way ANOVA with Sidak's multiple comparisons tests. TCRdb re-hosts the immuneACCESS table, in-frame sequences only. Its copies lack some clones; in the studies checked, an unresolved V gene accounts for under half of them, and the cause for the rest is not known. From that table come the V and J calls and clone size; the DNA was used to work out D and trimming. The sample contains around 100,000 clones, nearly 90% of them found a single time. The ten top clones hold 2% to 2.5% of the sample.

The V gene is TRBV13 and the J gene is TRBJ2-1; 9 bases in the junction line up with TRBD2. This clonotype was sampled from an adult who received the AZD1222 COVID-19 vaccine. The source material was peripheral blood, sampled 28 days after the second AZD1222 dose. The nucleotide sequence is given as TGTGCCAGCAGCTTAATAGCGGGAGAAAAGGCCAATGAGCAGTTCTTC. Its protein reads: CASSLIAGEKANEQFF. Here the CDR3 is joined to the reference TRBV13 and TRBJ2-1 genes, and the full variable domain is: AAGVIQSPRHLIKEKRETATLKCYPIPRHDTVYWYQQGPGQDPQFLISFYEKMQSDKGSIPDRFSAQQFSDYHSELNMSSLELGDSALYFCASSLIAGEKANEQFFGPGTRLTVL.